Shown below are 22 T cell receptor beta chains from a single sample sequenced in a study of naive and memory T cell subsets. An equimolar mix of two oligonucleotides served as the beta constant-region primer for TRBC1 and TRBC2. The ligated cDNA underwent four PCR rounds using SP2 and nested alpha and beta constant-region primers. TCRdb reanalysed the UMI-ligation and nested PCR reads using MiXCR and keeps one entry per CDR3 protein. In the table there are over 100,000 distinct CDR3 sequences, roughly 32% of which are singletons. The sample consisted of central memory CD4+ T cells from blood. Every receptor here comes from a human donor in good health.

This clonotype was found once. The J gene is TRBJ2-7, the V gene TRBV20-1, with D uncertain. Germline CDR1 is DFQATT and CDR2 is SNEGSKA (reference sequence). Trimming removed 5 bases from V and 7 bases from J, with 12 bases in between. The CDR3 is 11 amino acids. CDR3 in DNA: TGCAGTGCTCGGCCCAACACGGAGCAGTACTTC. As protein: CSARPNTEQYF.

In this sample, this clonotype turned up a few times. This chain uses TRBV2 with TRBJ2-2; 8 positions match TRBD1. Germline-derived CDR1 and CDR2 are SNHLY and FYNNEI. The CDR3 is made up of 15 amino acids. The ends lost 6 bases at V and 4 bases at J; junction bases unmatched: 7. The CDR3 coding sequence is TGTGCCAGCAGACGACAGGGGATCGGCACCGGGGAGCTGTTTTTT. It codes for CASRRQGIGTGELFF.

The chain has TRBV7-3 and TRBJ2-2; 7 positions agree with TRBD2. Germline V gene sequence: CDR1 SGHTA, CDR2 FQGTGA. V shed 2 bases, J shed 6 bases, and the junction held 0 bases outside the gene matches. The CDR3 runs 13 residues. The CDR3 DNA is TGTGCCAGCAGCTTAGCGGGGGCCGGGGAGCTGTTTTTT. Translation: CASSLAGAGELFF.

At least ten counts were recorded for this clonotype. The chain uses TRBV28 and TRBJ2-2; TRBD1 aligns across 7 bases. There are 14 residues in the CDR3. V shed 4 bases and J 5 bases; nucleotides not matched to a gene: 4. Germline V gene lookup returns CDR1 MDHEN and CDR2 SYDVKM. The CDR3 spells CASSYRGATGELFF. The CDR3 nucleotides are TGTGCCAGCAGTTACAGGGGCGCGACCGGGGAGCTGTTTTTT. The full variable domain, its missing parts supplied by reference TRBV28 and TRBJ2-2, is DVKVTQSSRYLVKRTGEKVFLECVQDMDHENMFWYRQDPGLGLRLIYFSYDVKMKEKGDIPEGYSVSREKKERFSLILESASTNQTSMYLCASSYRGATGELFFGEGSRLTVL.

The chain uses TRBV5-1 and TRBJ2-2; 10 nucleotides agree with TRBD1. There are 15 residues in the CDR3. V dropped 7 bases and J dropped 4; count of bases not matched to a gene: 7. Germline-derived CDR1 and CDR2 are SGHRS and YFSETQ. The CDR3 is CASAPGQGFTGELFF. The CDR3 DNA follows: TGCGCCAGCGCCCCGGGACAGGGGTTCACCGGGGAGCTGTTTTTT.

The V gene is TRBV12-3 or TRBV12-4, the J gene TRBJ2-7, with 11 bases identical to TRBD2. This CDR3 region has 21 residues. After removal of 3 bases from V and 4 bases from J, the junction contained 23 bases not matched to a gene. CDR3 bases: TGTGCCAGCAGTTTTACACCGAGGTTCGGTAGCGGGAGGGCGTTTCTGTACGAGCAGTACTTC. It encodes CASSFTPRFGSGRAFLYEQYF.

The chain has TRBV20-1 and TRBJ1-5; TRBD1 matches at 9 bases. Trimming at V came to 6 bases and at J to 4 bases, leaving 13 bases not matched to a gene. Looked up from germline, CDR1 is DFQATT and CDR2 is SNEGSKA (reference sequence). CDR3 length: 16 amino acids. The CDR3 nucleotides read TGCAGTGCCCATGACCCCCGACAGGGGGAAAATCAGCCCCAGCATTTT. Translated: CSAHDPRQGENQPQHF.

The DNA for the CDR3 is TGTGCCAGCAGCCAATACAAAAGGCGGGATACAACCGGGGAGCTGTTTTTT. Its protein product is CASSQYKRRDTTGELFF. The chain uses TRBV3-1 and TRBJ2-2; TRBD2 is a possible D gene (6 bases). This CDR3 is built from 17 residues. Deletions cut 2 bases from V and 5 bases from J, with 18 bases between. Germline lookup yields CDR1 LGHDT and CDR2 YNNKEL (reference sequence). The whole variable domain, remainder taken from reference TRBV3-1 and TRBJ2-2, is DTAVSQTPKYLVTQMGNDKSIKCEQNLGHDTMYWYKQDSKKFLKIMFSYNNKELIINETVPNRFSPKSPDKAHLNLHINSLELGDSAVYFCASSQYKRRDTTGELFFGEGSRLTVL.

The chain recombines TRBV12-3 or TRBV12-4 with TRBJ1-5; a possible D gene is TRBD1 (6 bases). The CDR3 length is 15 residues. The V end was cut by 5 bases, the J end by 0 bases, with 11 bases between. The CDR3 sequence: CASSTNRVSNQPQHF. CDR3 nucleotide sequence: TGTGCCAGCAGTACAAACAGGGTTAGCAATCAGCCCCAGCATTTT.

The V gene is TRBV6-2 or TRBV6-3, the J gene TRBJ2-2, with a weak D call TRBD2 (5 bases). CDR3 size: 14 residues. Germline CDR1 and CDR2: MNHEY and SVGEGT. Trimming removed 6 bases at V and 1 base at J, with 9 bases between. CDR3 in amino acids: CASSRTENTGELFF. In DNA, the CDR3 is TGTGCCAGCAGCCGGACTGAGAACACCGGGGAGCTGTTTTTT.

The CDR3 DNA reads TGTGCCAGCAGTTTAAAGGGGGGGCTTTCCTACGAGCAGTACTTC. The encoded protein is CASSLKGGLSYEQYF. The chain combines TRBV7-2 with TRBJ2-7, with TRBD2 as a possible D gene (7 bases). The CDR3 runs to 15 residues. Germline V gene lookup returns CDR1 SGHTA and CDR2 FQGNSA. V lost 6 bases to trimming and J lost 1 base, with 16 bases between them.

The chain combines TRBV7-9 with TRBJ2-3; D not resolved. Trimming left V 4 bases short and J 2 bases short, with 7 bases between. The CDR3 runs to 13 residues. Germline-derived CDR1 and CDR2 are SEHNR and FQNEAQ (reference sequence). CDR3 nucleotide sequence: TGTGCCAGCAGCTACAGAAACACAGATACGCAGTATTTT. Its translation is CASSYRNTDTQYF.

This chain joins TRBV12-3 or TRBV12-4 and TRBJ2-1; 13 nucleotides line up with TRBD2. The CDR3 has 14 residues. Unmatched junction bases numbered 4, after V lost 5 bases and J lost 9 bases. CDR3 region: CASSRTSGSGEQFF. The CDR3 DNA sequence: TGTGCCAGCAGTCGGACTAGCGGGAGTGGTGAGCAGTTCTTC.

The chain carries TRBV24-1 and TRBJ2-1; tentative D call: TRBD1 (6 bases). CDR1 KGHDR and CDR2 SFDVKD come from the germline V gene. The ends were cut back, 4 bases at V and 6 bases at J, with 15 bases in the middle. The CDR3 has 15 residues. The CDR3 loop is CATSDRRRDINEQFF. DNA of the CDR3: TGTGCCACCAGTGACCGTCGTCGGGACATCAATGAGCAGTTCTTC.

This clonotype was detected only a few times. The rearrangement uses TRBV28 and TRBJ2-7; D might be TRBD2 (7 bases). V was clipped by 7 bases and J by 1 base, with 20 bases between them. Germline V gene lookup returns CDR1 MDHEN and CDR2 SYDVKM. This CDR3 comprises 16 residues. The CDR3 sequence: CASTLGGAGLSYEQYF. In nucleotides, the CDR3 is TGTGCCAGCACCCTAGGGGGGGCGGGACTTTCCTACGAGCAGTACTTC.

The chain links TRBV18 to TRBJ2-5, with TRBD2 identical over 12 bases. This CDR3 spans 16 amino acids. Germline V lookup: CDR1 KGHSH, CDR2 LQKENI. The trim removed 2 bases at V and 4 bases at J, leaving 5 bases unmatched. CDR3 region: CASSPGLLAGGETQYF. CDR3 nucleotide sequence: TGTGCCAGCTCACCAGGGTTACTAGCGGGAGGAGAGACCCAGTACTTC.

The gene calls are TRBV5-5 and TRBJ1-5; a weak D match, TRBD1 (5 bases). V was shortened by 4 bases and J by 4 bases, with 15 bases between the two germline ends. This CDR3 spans 15 amino acids. Germline V gene sequence: CDR1 SGHKS, CDR2 YYEKEE (reference sequence). The chain's CDR3 is CASSPPGPGNQPQHF. CDR3 coding DNA: TGTGCCAGCAGCCCACCGGGACCCGGGAATCAGCCCCAGCATTTT.

This clonotype was picked up a small number of times. The chain combines TRBV10-2 with TRBJ2-3, with TRBD2 identical over 7 bases. The CDR3 runs 15 residues. Trimming took 6 bases from V and 5 from J; bases not matched to a gene: 11. Germline lookup yields CDR1 WSHSY and CDR2 SAAADI. The CDR3, as DNA: TGCGCCAGCAGCTGGTCTGGCGGGAGTGAAGATACGCAGTATTTT. Translation: CASSWSGGSEDTQYF.

The CDR3 sequence: CSAVRTSGYNEQFF. The CDR3 nucleotides are TGCAGCGCGGTTCGGACTAGCGGATACAATGAGCAGTTCTTC. This chain uses TRBV29-1 with TRBJ2-1, with 10 bases identical to TRBD2. The CDR3 has 14 amino acids. The germline gives CDR1 SQVTM, CDR2 ANQGSEA. V dropped 7 bases and J dropped 4; count of bases not matched to a gene: 7.

The V call is TRBV20-1, the J call TRBJ2-1; 13 nucleotides agree with TRBD2. V lost 5 bases, J lost 7 bases, and 8 bases stayed unmatched. The CDR3 sequence is 15 residues long. From germline, CDR1 is DFQATT and CDR2 SNEGSKA (reference sequence). CDR3: CSALKLAGGPNEQFF. The DNA of the CDR3 is TGCAGTGCTCTCAAACTAGCGGGAGGGCCGAATGAGCAGTTCTTC.

The V and J genes are TRBV28 and TRBJ1-2; TRBD1 agrees at 7 bases. After removal of 6 bases from V and 6 bases from J, the junction contained 13 bases not matched to a gene. Germline lookup yields CDR1 MDHEN and CDR2 SYDVKM. CDR3 length equals 15 residues. The CDR3 DNA sequence: TGTGCCAGCAGGATTGGCAACAGGGGTACCCATGGCTACACCTTC. Its translation is CASRIGNRGTHGYTF.

This chain joins TRBV6-5 and TRBJ1-1; D not resolved. Germline V CDR1 and CDR2: MNHEY, SVGAGI. The ends were cut back, 1 base at V and 1 base at J, with 13 bases in the middle. There are 16 residues in the CDR3. The CDR3 coding sequence is TGTGCCAGCAGTTACTTGTCCCTAACACAGAACACTGAAGCTTTCTTT. Amino acids: CASSYLSLTQNTEAFF.